The 22 T cell receptor beta chains in this list originate from one sample, sequenced in a study of OX40 agonist ivuxolimab in advanced cancers. This table comes from immunoSEQ multiplex PCR, and its TCRdb copy is limited to in-frame clones, with some not included. This sample yields some 82,000 clones, of which roughly 91% are seen a single time; about 2.3% belongs to the top ten. Specimen: CD4+ or CD8+ T cells sorted from blood, collected in a trial of the OX40 agonist ivuxolimab. The receptors stem from an adult with an advanced solid tumor such as melanoma, head and neck, liver or kidney cancer.

The CDR3 here is CASSSPTTDTQYF. The CDR3 region has the DNA TGTGCCAGCAGTTCTCCGACAACAGATACGCAGTATTTT. This rearrangement joins TRBV5-4 to TRBJ2-3; D is unresolved. Trimming stripped 5 bases from V and 3 bases from J, with 10 bases between. The CDR3 has 13 residues. CDR1 SGHNT and CDR2 YYREEE come from the germline V gene (reference sequence).

The chain has TRBV29-1 and TRBJ1-2, with a tentative D call TRBD1 (6 bases). CDR3 length equals 14 residues. Per the germline V gene, CDR1 is SQVTM and CDR2 is ANQGSEA. V shed 6 bases and J shed 4 bases, with 18 bases lying between them. CDR3 nucleotide sequence: TGCAGCGTCGACCTCCCCGGGGGCATCTATGGCTACACCTTC. Translating it yields CSVDLPGGIYGYTF.

V and J are TRBV28 and TRBJ2-3; 9 bases fit TRBD1. V shed 6 bases, J shed 0 bases, and the junction held 4 bases outside the gene matches. The CDR3 consists of 15 residues. Germline V gene lookup returns CDR1 MDHEN and CDR2 SYDVKM. The CDR3 protein is CASSPGQGSTDTQYF. In nucleotides, the CDR3 is TGTGCCAGCAGCCCTGGACAGGGGAGCACAGATACGCAGTATTTT.

This chain joins TRBV12-2 and TRBJ2-5; TRBD2 was called by the table and not checked on the DNA. TRBV12-2 is a documented pseudogene. This CDR3 region has 11 residues. The chain's CDR3 is CASRLEGAQYF. The CDR3 DNA reads TGTGCAAGTCGCCTAGAAGGAGCCCAGTACTTC.

The rearrangement uses TRBV5-1 and TRBJ1-4; 8 bases agree with TRBD1. Germline V gene data show CDR1 as SGHRS and CDR2 as YFSETQ. The V and J ends lost 2 bases and 1 base, in that order; junction bases with no gene match: 7. The CDR3 spans 17 residues. CDR3 protein: CASSFGQGRVTNEKLFF. DNA of the CDR3: TGCGCCAGCAGCTTTGGACAGGGTCGTGTAACTAATGAAAAACTGTTTTTT.

The chain carries TRBV19 and TRBJ1-1; possibly TRBD1 for D (5 bases). CDR1 is LNHDA and CDR2 is SQIVND in the germline V gene (reference sequence). This CDR3 region has 13 residues. Trimming removed 6 bases from V and 1 base from J, with 9 bases in between. The CDR3 nucleotides are TGTGCCAGTAGCGACGACAGGAACACTGAAGCTTTCTTT. Its protein product is CASSDDRNTEAFF.

This rearrangement joins TRBV5-4 to TRBJ1-4; D not certain. The V and J ends lost 0 bases and 0 bases respectively, with 6 bases between them. CDR1 is SGHNT and CDR2 is YYREEE in the germline V gene (reference sequence). The CDR3 totals 15 residues. DNA of the CDR3: TGTGCCAGCAGCTTGGGACATGCAACTAATGAAAAACTGTTTTTT. Translated, it gives CASSLGHATNEKLFF.

V is TRBV28 and J is TRBJ2-1; a weak D match, TRBD1 (7 bases). V lost 2 bases and J lost 3, with 17 bases in between. The CDR3 length is 17 residues. Germline lookup yields CDR1 MDHEN and CDR2 SYDVKM. The CDR3 DNA is TGTGCCAGCAGTTTAGGGGCCCCAGGGGGGTTCTACAATGAGCAGTTCTTC. Translating gives CASSLGAPGGFYNEQFF.

The chain couples TRBV28 to TRBJ2-7; D unclear. V was pared by 3 bases and J by 2 bases, with 11 bases between. Per germline, CDR1 MDHEN and CDR2 SYDVKM. The CDR3 spans 14 residues. The CDR3 reads CASSFSASPYEQYF. The CDR3 bases are TGTGCCAGCAGTTTTTCAGCGAGCCCCTACGAGCAGTACTTC.

The chain is built from TRBV6-1 and TRBJ1-1; 8 bases map to TRBD1. Germline values: CDR1 MNHNS, CDR2 SASEGT. The CDR3 consists of 15 residues. V lost 2 bases to trimming and J lost 1 base; unmatched junction nucleotides: 3. CDR3 DNA: TGTGCCAGCAGTGAAAGGGGGACAGGGAACACTGAAGCTTTCTTT. Its protein product is CASSERGTGNTEAFF.

This clone was observed a single time. This sample includes further DNA sequences coding for the same CDR3. The CDR3 coding sequence is TGCGCCAGCAGCTTGGTGGGCGCTAGCACAGATACGCAGTATTTT. It is translated as CASSLVGASTDTQYF. The chain couples TRBV5-1 to TRBJ2-3, with no clear D. Looked up from germline, CDR1 is SGHRS and CDR2 is YFSETQ. This CDR3 is 15 amino acids long. Deletions cut 0 bases from V and 0 bases from J, with 8 bases between.

In its sample, this clone was seen once. The DNA for the CDR3 is TGTGCCAGCAGCCCTAGTCCGGGACAGGGGGCCGATGAGCAGTTCTTC. It is translated as CASSPSPGQGADEQFF. This chain links TRBV14 with TRBJ2-1; TRBD1 matches 12 bases. This CDR3 contains 16 residues. V lost 4 bases, J lost 8 bases, and 9 bases stayed unmatched. CDR1 is SGHDN and CDR2 is FVKESK in the germline V gene.

This clone was recorded only once. The genes are TRBV19 and TRBJ2-3, with 8 bases matching TRBD2. Germline lookup yields CDR1 LNHDA and CDR2 SQIVND (reference sequence). The CDR3 spans 15 residues. The J segment lost 0 bases and the V segment lost 4 bases, leaving 3 bases of the junction unmatched. CDR3 residues: CASSKLAGSTDTQYF. The CDR3 DNA follows: TGTGCCAGTAGTAAGTTAGCGGGAAGCACAGATACGCAGTATTTT.

This chain joins TRBV11-3 and TRBJ2-7, with D possibly called TRBD1 or TRBD2 (5 bases each). Trimming removed 6 bases at V and 3 bases at J, with 12 bases between. The length of the CDR3 is 13 residues. CDR1 is SGHNT, CDR2 YENEEA, per germline. The CDR3 loop reads CASSSGTSYEQYF. CDR3 in DNA: TGTGCCAGCAGTTCCGGGACCAGCTACGAGCAGTACTTC. The whole variable domain, filled in from reference TRBV11-3 and TRBJ2-7, reads EAGVVQSPRYKIIEKKQPVAFWCNPISGHNTLYWYLQNLGQGPELLIRYENEEAVDDSQLPKDRFSAERLKGVDSTLKIQPAELGDSAVYLCASSSGTSYEQYFGPGTRLTVT.

This chain connects TRBV28 to TRBJ2-3; D unclear. In germline, CDR1 is MDHEN, CDR2 SYDVKM. CDR3 length equals 14 residues. The V gene lost 4 bases and the J gene lost 0 bases, with 8 bases spanning the gap. CDR3 nucleotides: TGTGCCAGCAGTTCTCCTATGAGCACAGATACGCAGTATTTT. Its translation: CASSSPMSTDTQYF.

The CDR3 DNA reads as TGTGCCAGCAGTGAATCTGGGATACCCACTGAAGCTTTCTTT. Translation: CASSESGIPTEAFF. The chain is built from TRBV6-1 and TRBJ1-1; D unresolved. The CDR3 consists of 14 residues. Per the germline V gene, CDR1 is MNHNS and CDR2 is SASEGT. V gave up 2 bases and J gave up 4 bases, with 11 bases separating them.

The chain employs TRBV4-2 and TRBJ2-5; 8 bases are a match to TRBD1. Germline V gene data show CDR1 as LGHNA and CDR2 as YNFKEQ. Germline trimming cut 3 bases from V and 5 bases from J; bases unmatched to any gene: 5. CDR3 length equals 14 residues. DNA of the CDR3: TGTGCCAGCAGCCATGGACAGGGTGGCGAGACCCAGTACTTC. It is translated as CASSHGQGGETQYF.

The chain joins TRBV14 to TRBJ2-3; TRBD1 or TRBD2 may be the D gene (5 bases each). The CDR3 runs 18 residues. V lost 4 bases to trimming and J lost 8 bases, with 28 bases between them. Per the germline V gene, CDR1 is SGHDN and CDR2 is FVKESK. CDR3 coding DNA: TGTGCCAGCAGCCGTCCTACAGGCACTAGGGTACCAGAGGGTACGCAGTATTTT. Its protein is CASSRPTGTRVPEGTQYF.

The sample holds one count of this clone. The V and J genes are TRBV6-5 and TRBJ2-7; 8 nucleotides line up with TRBD1. Per germline, CDR1 MNHEY and CDR2 SVGAGI. Trimming took 6 bases from V and 9 from J; bases not matched to a gene: 10. The CDR3 length is 13 residues. CDR3 amino acids: CASSQQGGVGQYF. CDR3 in DNA: TGTGCCAGCAGCCAACAGGGGGGAGTAGGGCAGTACTTC.

The chain joins TRBV6-6 to TRBJ1-2, with a possible D match to TRBD1 (5 bases). Germline lookup yields CDR1 MNHNY and CDR2 SVGAGI (reference sequence). The CDR3 spans 16 residues. V was trimmed by 0 bases and J by 1 base, leaving 12 bases between them. The CDR3 sequence: CASSYSTDTYNYGYTF. CDR3 nucleotides: TGTGCCAGCAGTTACTCAACGGACACGTATAACTATGGCTACACCTTC.

The gene calls are TRBV29-1 and TRBJ2-7, with D uncertain. Germline CDR1 and CDR2: SQVTM and ANQGSEA. This CDR3 is built from 10 residues. The CDR3 nucleotides are TGCGCGGCCAAATTTTACGAGCAGTACTTC. Translated, it gives CAAKFYEQYF.

J is TRBJ2-7 and V is TRBV6-5; perhaps TRBD2 as D (5 bases). This CDR3 spans 15 amino acids. V was trimmed by 3 bases and J by 3 bases, leaving 15 bases between them. The germline gives CDR1 MNHEY, CDR2 SVGAGI. In DNA form, the CDR3 reads TGTGCCAGCAGTTATCGCATGGGAGAGGGCTACGAGCAGTACTTC. This gives the protein CASSYRMGEGYEQYF.